This passage covers 30 T cell receptor beta chains from one sample sequenced in a study of blood T cells in healthy people across ages. With a J-beta primer mix and a sample-barcoded 5' primer, a second PCR ran about 7 to 11 cycles. TCRdb independently ran MiXCR on the 5' RACE reads; one entry per CDR3 protein. The sample records approximately 790,000 distinct CDR3 sequences, approximately 59% being singletons. Sequencing was carried out using blood. Receptors originate from a man in his thirties or forties in good health.

The gene calls are TRBV12-3 or TRBV12-4 and TRBJ2-5; D is perhaps TRBD1 (5 bases). The CDR3 covers 14 residues. V was trimmed by 2 bases and J by 5 bases, leaving 12 bases between them. The CDR3 loop reads CASSLYRGSETQYF. The CDR3 bases are TGTGCCAGCAGTTTATATAGGGGTAGCGAGACCCAGTACTTC.

This chain connects TRBV27 to TRBJ2-7, with D maybe TRBD1 (6 bases). The germline V gene has CDR1 MNHEY and CDR2 SMNVEV (reference sequence). CDR3 length: 15 residues. V gave up 4 bases and J gave up 4 bases, with 17 bases separating them. The CDR3 sequence is CASSSTGLTIYEQYF. As DNA, the CDR3 is TGTGCCAGCAGTTCGACAGGTCTGACGATATACGAGCAGTACTTC.

The rearrangement links TRBV5-5 to TRBJ1-2; D might be TRBD1 (5 bases). CDR1 SGHKS and CDR2 YYEKEE come from the germline V gene (reference sequence). With 4 bases removed from V and 8 bases from J, the gap between germline ends came to 12 bases. This CDR3 spans 12 amino acids. CDR3 protein: CASSPSGTGYTF. Written as DNA, the CDR3 is TGTGCCAGCAGCCCGTCCGGGACCGGCTACACCTTC.

The V and J genes are TRBV12-3 or TRBV12-4 and TRBJ2-4; D not certain. The DNA end favors TRBJ2-7, so the J call may be wrong. The CDR3 is made up of 13 amino acids. This CDR3 reads CASSARSGYEQYF. The CDR3 DNA reads as TGTGCCAGCAGCGCCCGCAGTGGTTACGAGCAGTACTTC.

This clonotype was detected a few times. The chain recombines TRBV4-3 with TRBJ2-1; D is possibly TRBD1 or TRBD2 (5 bases each). CDR3 length equals 13 residues. V was clipped by 0 bases and J by 8 bases, with 8 bases between them. CDR1 LGHNA and CDR2 YSLEER come from the germline V gene. CDR3 sequence: CASSQDRGDEQFF. Here the CDR3 DNA reads TGCGCCAGCAGCCAAGACCGAGGGGATGAGCAGTTCTTC.

In DNA, the CDR3 is TGTGCCAGCAGTTACCAGACAGGGGACCAAGAGACCCAGTACTTC. It translates to CASSYQTGDQETQYF. V is TRBV6-5 and J is TRBJ2-5; 8 nucleotides line up with TRBD1. The CDR3 consists of 15 residues. V lost 2 bases to trimming and J lost 0 bases; unmatched junction nucleotides: 2. Germline loops: CDR1 MNHEY, CDR2 SVGAGI.

The V gene is TRBV21-1, the J gene TRBJ2-4; TRBD1 is taken as the D call from the table, unchecked against the DNA. TRBV21-1 is listed as a pseudogene. The CDR3 runs 19 residues. CDR3 nucleotides: TGTGCCAGCAGCAAACTTCGAGGGGGACCCGGCTTAGCCAAAAACATTCAGTACTTC. Amino acid sequence: CASSKLRGGPGLAKNIQYF.

The table lists this clonotype with many counts. The chain carries TRBV28 and TRBJ2-7; D is ambiguous. Germline V CDR1 and CDR2: MDHEN, SYDVKM. Trimming took 5 bases from V and 2 from J, leaving 1 base between them. The CDR3 covers 10 residues. CDR3 DNA sequence: TGTGCCAGCAGTACCTACGAGCAGTACTTC. It translates to CASSTYEQYF. Looking up the rest from reference TRBV28 and TRBJ2-7 gives the full variable domain: DVKVTQSSRYLVKRTGEKVFLECVQDMDHENMFWYRQDPGLGLRLIYFSYDVKMKEKGDIPEGYSVSREKKERFSLILESASTNQTSMYLCASSTYEQYFGPGTRLTVT.

Worth noting for this clonotype: Relative to the germline gene, one junction end is altered; a read error may explain this. The V call is TRBV4-2, the J call TRBJ1-2; TRBD1 matches at 7 bases. The CDR3 is 18 amino acids. The germline V gene has CDR1 LGHNA and CDR2 YNFKEQ. The CDR3 here is CANSQEGNRGAVGDGYTF. CDR3 DNA sequence: TGTGCCAACAGCCAAGAGGGTAACAGGGGTGCCGTAGGTGATGGCTACACCTTC.

The gene calls are TRBV5-1 and TRBJ2-1; D is possibly TRBD2 (6 bases). The germline CDR1 and CDR2 sequences are SGHRS and YFSETQ. This CDR3 is 15 amino acids long. V lost 4 bases to trimming and J lost 8 bases, with 19 bases between them. CDR3 DNA sequence: TGCGCCAGCAGCGCGGCGAGTGGGGGGTACGATGAGCAGTTCTTC. This encodes CASSAASGGYDEQFF. Full variable domain (rest looked up from reference TRBV5-1 and TRBJ2-1): KAGVTQTPRYLIKTRGQQVTLSCSPISGHRSVSWYQQTPGQGLQFLFEYFSETQRNKGNFPGRFSGRQFSNSRSEMNVSTLELGDSALYLCASSAASGGYDEQFFGPGTRLTVL.

This chain joins TRBV20-1 and TRBJ2-5, with 7 bases fitting TRBD2. The germline V gene encodes CDR1 DFQATT and CDR2 SNEGSKA (reference sequence). The CDR3 contains 15 residues. Unmatched junction bases numbered 9, after V lost 3 bases and J lost 2 bases. The CDR3 DNA sequence: TGCAGTGCTAGTGGGGGGGGAAAACTACAAGAGACCCAGTACTTC. Translated: CSASGGGKLQETQYF.

The chain carries TRBV6-2 or TRBV6-3 and TRBJ2-4, with D unclear. Trimming shortened V by 6 bases and J by 13 bases, and 13 bases separated the two germline ends. The germline V gene encodes CDR1 MNHEY and CDR2 SVGEGT. CDR3 length: 11 amino acids. As DNA, the CDR3 is TGTGCCAGCAGCCCTCCCCCTCAGCAGTACTTC. It yields the protein CASSPPPQQYF.

The chain combines TRBV7-2 with TRBJ2-7; D is perhaps TRBD1 (6 bases). The V gene's germline CDR1 is SGHTA and CDR2 FQGNSA. Trimming removed 3 bases at V and 2 bases at J, with 8 bases between. The CDR3 length is 13 residues. CDR3 sequence (DNA): TGTGCCAGCAGCTTGGACAGACCCTACGAGCAGTACTTC. Amino acids: CASSLDRPYEQYF.

This chain joins TRBV20-1 and TRBJ1-2; D might be TRBD1 (5 bases). The CDR3 is 10 residues long. The V gene's germline CDR1 is DFQATT and CDR2 SNEGSKA (reference sequence). As DNA, the CDR3 is TGCGGACTAAAGGGGAGCGGCTACACCTTC. It yields the protein CGLKGSGYTF.

The chain combines TRBV20-1 with TRBJ1-2; possibly TRBD1 for D (5 bases). CDR3 length: 9 amino acids. V dropped 7 bases and J dropped 8 bases, with 8 bases sitting between them. Germline CDR1 and CDR2: DFQATT and SNEGSKA (reference sequence). The chain's CDR3 is CSVRDGYTF. CDR3 DNA sequence: TGCAGTGTCAGGGACGGCTACACCTTC.

V and J are TRBV2 and TRBJ2-7; 8 bases match TRBD1. CDR1 is SNHLY, CDR2 FYNNEI, per germline. Trimming took 10 bases from V and 3 from J; bases not matched to a gene: 5. The CDR3 has 12 residues. For the CDR3, the DNA is TGTGCCACCAGACAGGGGAGCTACGAGCAGTACTTC. This translates into CATRQGSYEQYF.

The chain carries TRBV7-2 and TRBJ2-1; 8 positions match TRBD2. Trimming took 0 bases from V and 2 from J; bases not matched to a gene: 0. Looked up from germline, CDR1 is SGHTA and CDR2 is FQGNSA. The CDR3 is 15 amino acids. The CDR3 protein is CASSLARGAYNEQFF. CDR3 DNA sequence: TGTGCCAGCAGCTTAGCGCGGGGGGCCTACAATGAGCAGTTCTTC.

The chain has TRBV10-3 and TRBJ2-7; D is unclear. V lost 7 bases, J lost 3 bases, and 10 bases lay in between. This CDR3 has 12 amino acids. CDR1 ENHRY and CDR2 SYGVKD come from the germline V gene. CDR3 DNA: TGTGCCATCAATAAGTCGGACTACGAGCAGTACTTC. Translation: CAINKSDYEQYF.

The rearrangement joins TRBV5-5 to TRBJ1-2; no clear D gene. V lost 6 bases and J lost 2, with 11 bases in between. This CDR3 has 13 amino acids. CDR1 and CDR2 from the germline V gene are SGHKS and YYEKEE (reference sequence). CDR3 sequence (DNA): TGTGCCAGCACCGAACGGGAAAACTATGGCTACACCTTC. This translates into CASTERENYGYTF.

This clonotype has just a few counts. J is TRBJ2-3 and V is TRBV12-3 or TRBV12-4; D is unclear. The CDR3 is 14 amino acids. V was trimmed by 5 bases and J by 0 bases, leaving 9 bases between them. In nucleotides, the CDR3 is TGTGCCAGCAGTCCGCGACTTAGCACAGATACGCAGTATTTT. Translating it yields CASSPRLSTDTQYF.

This sequence joins TRBV4-2 and TRBJ2-3; 12 positions match TRBD2. J was trimmed by 3 bases and V by 0 bases; bases with no gene match: 7. Germline V gene data show CDR1 as LGHNA and CDR2 as YNFKEQ. The CDR3 covers 18 residues. CDR3 loop: CASSQEASGGASTDTQYF. The CDR3 DNA reads TGTGCCAGCAGCCAAGAGGCTAGCGGGGGGGCCTCGACAGATACGCAGTATTTT.

CDR3 sequence reads: CASSPTDRGQNTEAFF. The CDR3 bases are TGTGCCAGCTCACCAACGGACAGGGGTCAGAACACTGAAGCTTTCTTT. The chain couples TRBV18 to TRBJ1-1; TRBD1 matches 9 bases. There are 16 residues in the CDR3. J was trimmed by 1 base and V by 2 bases; bases with no gene match: 5. CDR1 and CDR2 from the germline V gene are KGHSH and LQKENI.

The count of this clonotype is one. The chain carries TRBV20-1 and TRBJ2-3, with a tentative D call TRBD1 (6 bases). Between the trimmed V and J ends, which lost 3 bases and 6 bases, there was a span of 10 bases. Germline V gives CDR1 DFQATT, CDR2 SNEGSKA (reference sequence). This CDR3 spans 12 amino acids. In DNA form, the CDR3 reads TGCAGTGCTAGCCCAGGGGAGGATACGCAGTATTTT. It translates to CSASPGEDTQYF.

This clonotype has a handful of counts. The V call is TRBV7-2, the J call TRBJ2-1, with D maybe TRBD2 (5 bases). The ends were cut back, 1 base at V and 5 bases at J, with 12 bases in the middle. Germline CDR1 SGHTA, CDR2 FQGNSA. The CDR3 extends over 15 amino acids. DNA for the CDR3: TGTGCCAGCAGCTTAGGGACTGCCAGGAACAATGAGCAGTTCTTC. Its translation is CASSLGTARNNEQFF. Full variable domain (outside the CDR3, taken from reference TRBV7-2 and TRBJ2-1): GAGVSQSPSNKVTEKGKDVELRCDPISGHTALYWYRQSLGQGLEFLIYFQGNSAPDKSGLPSDRFSAERTGGSVSTLTIQRTQQEDSAVYLCASSLGTARNNEQFFGPGTRLTVL.

This clonotype was counted only a few times. V usage is TRBV20-1 and J usage is TRBJ2-7; TRBD1 matches at 9 bases. CDR3 length equals 13 residues. CDR1 is DFQATT and CDR2 is SNEGSKA in the germline V gene (reference sequence). V dropped 4 bases and J dropped 3; count of bases not matched to a gene: 4. CDR3 DNA: TGCAGTGCTATGAGGACAGGGGTCTACGAGCAGTACTTC. This sequence encodes CSAMRTGVYEQYF.

The chain couples TRBV27 to TRBJ2-1, with 10 nucleotides matching TRBD2. The germline gives CDR1 MNHEY, CDR2 SMNVEV (reference sequence). V lost 6 bases, J lost 6 bases, and 2 bases stayed unmatched. CDR3 length: 13 residues. In nucleotides, the CDR3 is TGTGCCAGCAGCGGGACTAGCGCCAATGAGCAGTTCTTC. This gives the protein CASSGTSANEQFF.

The chain combines TRBV6-2 or TRBV6-3 with TRBJ2-5; D might be TRBD2 (6 bases). Between the trimmed V and J ends, which lost 6 bases and 6 bases, there was a span of 17 bases. This CDR3 region has 14 residues. The V gene's germline CDR1 is MNHEY and CDR2 SVGEGT. The CDR3 DNA reads TGTGCCAGCAGCCATCTAGGCGGGGAACAGACCCAGTACTTC. The encoded protein is CASSHLGGEQTQYF.

The chain links TRBV20-1 to TRBJ2-5, with TRBD2 identical over 10 bases. The CDR3 loop spans 14 amino acids. The V gene's germline CDR1 is DFQATT and CDR2 SNEGSKA (reference sequence). CDR3 residues: CSFRLAGGLETQYF. CDR3 nucleotide sequence: TGCAGCTTCCGACTAGCGGGTGGGCTAGAGACCCAGTACTTC.

This clonotype was seen a handful of times. The V call is TRBV4-3, the J call TRBJ2-3; a weak D match, TRBD1 (5 bases). The CDR3 spans 13 residues. Germline-derived CDR1 and CDR2 are LGHNA and YSLEER. Trimming took off 5 bases at V and 5 bases at J, with 11 bases between the two ends. The CDR3 nucleotides read TGCGCCAGCAGCGAAAGACAGAGAGATACGCAGTATTTT. This encodes CASSERQRDTQYF.

The chain joins TRBV27 to TRBJ1-2; D might be TRBD1 (5 bases). CDR1 and CDR2 from the germline V gene are MNHEY and SMNVEV (reference sequence). The V end lost 8 bases, the J end lost 3 bases, and 13 bases lay between the germline ends. The CDR3 totals 13 residues. The CDR3, as DNA: TGTGCCAGCGGCCCGGGGGTGCACTATGGCTACACCTTC. Residues: CASGPGVHYGYTF.